This record concerns one T cell receptor beta chain sequence. The data originate from a study of neurological immune-mediated disorders. Time point meaning: longitudinal time-point 2. Germline lookup yields CDR1 SNHLY and CDR2 FYNNEI. With V trimmed by 6 bases and J by 8 bases, 12 bases remained unmatched. The CDR3 sequence is 14 residues long. Using its own MiXCR run on the 5' RACE reads, TCRdb lists one record per CDR3 protein. This sample has tens of thousands of distinct CDR3 sequences, with nearly 6% found just once. The genes are TRBV2 and TRBJ2-7, with 8 positions matching TRBD2. Sequenced sample: PBMCs. The clonotype was recovered from a woman aged 55-70 years with multiple sclerosis. This CDR3 reads CASSERGTLLKQYF. The CDR3, as DNA: TGTGCCAGCAGCGAGCGGGGGACCCTATTGAAGCAGTACTTC.